This T cell receptor (beta chain) was captured in a study of shared clonotypes between healthy human individuals (dated by TCRdb to about 2020). Turning to the overall study: The cohort included a few men and a couple of women between 18 and 49 years of age. For each donor, CD4 naive and CD4 memory were each run on three plates, CD8 naive on two plates, and CD8 memory on one plate. Leukapheresis yielded between about 0.85 and 10 billion PBMCs per donor. Libraries were prepared and TCR repertoires were sequenced by different laboratories using diverse techniques, in order to increase sequencing depth and limit assay-specific biases. To estimate repertoire size and how much clonotypes are shared between individuals, the study performed deep sequencing of blood TCR repertoires from roughly five healthy adults. The paper's findings and limits, for the study overall: Because the study included only a small number of donors, the genetic and exposure-history diversity represented was limited. Naive subsets generally had larger estimated clonotype richness than memory subsets. Based on pairwise subsampling, the degree of clonotype sharing among donors was expected to be affected by sequencing depth. Incomplete sequencing was indicated by rarefaction of sorted-subset datasets, despite the large sequencing depth. Across a handful of donors, about 4.5% of naive CD4, roughly 3.5% of naive CD8, 2% to 2.5% of memory CD4, and about 0.4% of memory CD8 clonotypes were shared. Sampling was limited to blood, and TCR repertoires in tissue likely differ from TCR repertoires in blood. Compared with non-shared clonotypes, clonotypes shared by all four sorted-subset donors had higher generation probabilities.

The CDR3 numbers 13 residues from cysteine through phenylalanine. CDR3 DNA is the only sequence kept; it has 39 bases, read in frame from the first base. In the germline V gene (reference sequence), CDR1 corresponds to MNHEY and CDR2 to SMNVEV. Deletion took 6 bases off V and 4 bases off J, with a span of 9 bases between the germline ends. The donors were healthy, HIV-negative adults who had no recently reported acute infections or vaccinations. All donors were Caucasian adults living in Nashville, Tennessee, USA. CD4+ T cells were enriched by magnetic negative selection; naive cells were then positively selected on CD45RA, and the negative fraction formed the memory subset. Blood was collected by leukapheresis, and PBMCs were isolated by Ficoll-Histopaque density gradient centrifugation and then cryopreserved in liquid nitrogen vapor phase. Analytical flow cytometry was used to check the purity and quantity of every magnetically sorted T cell population. From each sorted fraction, genomic DNA was isolated and quantified by UV absorbance on a Nanodrop 2000c.

Using the deep immunoSEQ assay, multiplex PCR amplified TCR CDR3 regions from genomic DNA. Genomic DNA extracted from each cell subset was distributed evenly over all wells of several immunoSEQ 96-well plates, and each plate served as one replicate. Each replicate PCR for sorted subsets received around 200 ng genomic DNA, equal to roughly 30,000 T cell genomes. Purified libraries were quantified with a Qubit 3.0 fluorometer, sized on a Bioanalyzer 2100, and re-quantified with the KAPA Library Quantification kit. Every immunoSEQ 96-well plate was sequenced on a dedicated single-read 150-cycle Illumina NextSeq 550 flow cell. For the original study's pipeline: Because the immunoSEQ output held only junctional sequences and lacked quality scores, the filtering could not match the filtering applied to full-length reads. To assign V/J genes and CDR3, sequences were annotated using PyIR, a Python wrapper for IgBLAST v1.9, with IMGT germline references. Reads were filtered out if the reads had weak V/J assignments (E-value above 1e-6), no CDR3, stop codons, out-of-frame junctions, or ambiguous translated residues. A V3J clonotype was defined by an identical inferred V gene, J gene, and CDR3 amino acid sequence. To compute the percentage overlap between repertoires, the number of shared unique clonotypes was divided by the size of the smaller repertoire. RTK rarefaction, the Chao1 estimator, and Recon v2.1 estimates of unobserved clonotypes were used to assess repertoire richness. OLGA was used to compute generation probabilities for all TCRbeta clonotypes that the gDNA method yielded from a handful of donors. TCRdb limited this immuneACCESS table to in-frame rearrangements with V and J called. A share of clones is missing; checked studies link under half to unresolved V genes, and the rest is unexplained. That table gives V, J and clone size, and the DNA gave D and trimming. The sample table shows hundreds of thousands of clones, and 74% are seen once. 10% to 13% of the sample lies in the top ten.

This clone was seen a handful of times. Its antigen specificity is not known. One base away there is no much larger clone; base qualities are not given. The chain couples TRBV27 to TRBJ2-2, with the D gene not confidently named. This clonotype was sampled from a man aged 25-40 years in good health. The sample consisted of memory CD4+ T cells sorted from blood. This sample's cell subset or site label indicates: CD45RA-negative fraction. The nucleotides read TGTGCCAGCAGACTACGAGGCACCGGGGAGCTGTTTTTT. It is translated as CASRLRGTGELFF.